These T cell receptor beta chains were read from a single sample in a study of shared clonotypes between healthy human individuals. Measured with immunoSEQ multiplex PCR; TCRdb has only the in-frame clones, and not every one. In the table there are just over 2,000,000 clones, about 95% of which are singletons. Sequenced material: naive CD4+ T cells sorted from blood. These receptors were taken from a man aged 18 to 29 in good health. Each CDR3 is given with its conserved first and last residue. D genes are given only for firm matches. Expanded clones get a size class; other rows say once, few or many, or leave the size out.

>TRBV11-2|TRBJ1-1|.|.
TGTGCCAGCAGCTCCGCCATTGAAGCTTTCTTT
CASSSAIEAFF
>TRBV29-1|TRBJ2-3|.|.
TGCAGCGTTGCAACTAGCACAGATACGCAGTATTTT
CSVATSTDTQYF
>TRBV20-1|TRBJ2-3|.|.
TGCAGTGCTAATCCCGAGGATACGCAGTATTTT
CSANPEDTQYF
>TRBV5-4|TRBJ1-1|.|.
TGTGCCAGCAGCGCCGATCGGAACACTGAAGCTTTCTTT
CASSADRNTEAFF
>TRBV6-5|TRBJ1-2|TRBD1|.
TGTGCCAGCAGTTTCCAGGGGGCGTCTGGCTACACCTTC
CASSFQGASGYTF
>TRBV7-2|TRBJ2-7|TRBD2|.
TGTGCCAGCAGCTTACGAGATCTAGCGGGAGGGCCCTACGAGCAGTACTTC
CASSLRDLAGGPYEQYF
>TRBV6-1|TRBJ2-3|.|.
TGTGCCAGCCGCACGGACACAGATACGCAGTATTTT
CASRTDTDTQYF
>TRBV18|TRBJ2-7|TRBD1|.
TGTGCCAGCTCACCAGTGGGACAGGGGATCTCCGAGCAGTACTTC
CASSPVGQGISEQYF
>TRBV6-1|TRBJ2-7|TRBD2|once
TGTGCCAGCAGGCTCTGGAGCGGGGGGCAGGACGAGCAGTACTTC
CASRLWSGGQDEQYF
>TRBV4-1|TRBJ2-7|.|.
TGCGCCAGCAGCCAAGGGGGCGGCCTGATCGAGCAGTACTTC
CASSQGGGLIEQYF
>TRBV2|TRBJ1-2|.|once
TGTGCCAGCAGAGGTGGATCTAACTATGGCTACACCTTC
CASRGGSNYGYTF
>TRBV4-1|TRBJ2-1|.|.
TGCGCCAGCAGCTACCCGGGGGTGTACAATGAGCAGTTCTTC
CASSYPGVYNEQFF
>TRBV4-1|TRBJ2-1|.|.
TGCGCCAGCAGCCAAGAATCGACTAGCTACAATGAGCAGTTCTTC
CASSQESTSYNEQFF
>TRBV7-2|TRBJ2-3|TRBD2|.
TGTGCCAGCAGCTTAACGCGGACTAGCGGGGCCGATACGCAGTATTTT
CASSLTRTSGADTQYF
>TRBV2|TRBJ1-2|.|.
TGTGCCAGCAGCGGGGCCGGGGCCAACTATGGCTACACCTTC
CASSGAGANYGYTF
>TRBV10-3|TRBJ1-4|.|.
TGTGCCATCAGTGAGTCTAAATCCTCTAATGAAAAACTGTTTTTT
CAISESKSSNEKLFF
>TRBV5-4|TRBJ2-3|.|.
TGTGCCAGCAGCCCGAAGCGGGACAACACAGATACGCAGTATTTT
CASSPKRDNTDTQYF
>TRBV5-1|TRBJ2-7|TRBD1|.
TGCGCCAGCAGGCCAACCGGACAGGGTGGGTACGAGCAGTACTTC
CASRPTGQGGYEQYF
>TRBV11-2|TRBJ1-6|.|.
TGTGCCAGCAGCTTAGAGGGGGGGAAGGGTAATTCACCCCTCCACTTT
CASSLEGGKGNSPLHF
>TRBV19|TRBJ1-5|.|.
TGTGCCAGTAGAATGACATCAGGGAGCAATCAGCCCCAGCATTTT
CASRMTSGSNQPQHF
>TRBV6-1|TRBJ2-7|TRBD1|once
TGTGCCAGCAGTCCAGGACAGGCCTCTTACGAGCAGTACTTC
CASSPGQASYEQYF
>TRBV5-1|TRBJ1-1|TRBD1|.
TGCGCCAGCAGCACAGGACAGGCGATTGGGAACACTGAAGCTTTCTTT
CASSTGQAIGNTEAFF
>TRBV5-4|TRBJ2-6|.|.
TGTGCCAGCAGCGCCGCCGGGGCTGGGGCCAACGTCCTGACTTTC
CASSAAGAGANVLTF
>TRBV6-5|TRBJ2-1|.|.
TGTGCCAGCGGAGGTGATTTCTCCTACAATGAGCAGTTCTTC
CASGGDFSYNEQFF
>TRBV27|TRBJ2-3|.|.
TGTGCCAGCAGTCACTTCAACTTACTCCCCGGGGCCACAGATACGCAGTATTTT
CASSHFNLLPGATDTQYF
>TRBV2|TRBJ1-6|TRBD1|.
TGTGCCAGTCTAATCGACAGGGGAGGCAATTCACCCCTCCACTTT
CASLIDRGGNSPLHF
>TRBV5-1|TRBJ2-5|.|.
TGCGCCAGCAGCGAGGGATCCTGGGAGACCCAGTACTTC
CASSEGSWETQYF
>TRBV10-3|TRBJ1-1|.|once
TGTGCCATCAGTGAAGGTAACACTGAAGCTTTCTTT
CAISEGNTEAFF
>TRBV2|TRBJ1-1|.|.
TGTGCCAGCAGTGAACTCGGGAACACTGAAGCTTTCTTT
CASSELGNTEAFF
>TRBV5-1|TRBJ2-7|TRBD2|.
TGCGCCAGCAGCGGACTAGCGGGAGGGCGTTTCGAGCAGTACTTC
CASSGLAGGRFEQYF
>TRBV7-8|TRBJ2-1|TRBD1|.
TGTGCCAGCAGCAAGGGACAGCAGATTTACAATGAGCAGTTCTTC
CASSKGQQIYNEQFF
>TRBV7-9|TRBJ2-7|.|.
TGTGCCAGCAGCTTAGACGGGAGACCTTCCGAGCAGTACTTC
CASSLDGRPSEQYF
>TRBV4-3|TRBJ2-5|.|few
TGCGCCAGCAGCCAAGATTACAGGACACTAGAGACCCAGTACTTC
CASSQDYRTLETQYF
>TRBV5-4|TRBJ2-3|.|.
TGTGCCAGCAGCCTGATCGGACCAGATACGCAGTATTTT
CASSLIGPDTQYF
>TRBV4-3|TRBJ2-1|.|.
TGCGCCAGCAGCCGGGATACAGCCTACAATGAGCAGTTCTTC
CASSRDTAYNEQFF
>TRBV19|TRBJ2-3|.|.
TGTGCCAGTAGTCCTCGTGGGGCGAGCACAGATACGCAGTATTTT
CASSPRGASTDTQYF
>TRBV4-3|TRBJ2-7|.|.
TGCGCCAGCAGCCAAGAGGTCTTCTCCTACGAGCAGTACTTC
CASSQEVFSYEQYF
>TRBV6-1|TRBJ1-6|.|once
TGTGCCAGCAGTGGTGACAGAGGTAGTTCCTATAATTCACCCCTCCACTTT
CASSGDRGSSYNSPLHF
>TRBV30|TRBJ1-5|.|.
TGTGCCTGGAGTGTACACGGGAGACCCAGTCAGCCCCAGCATTTT
CAWSVHGRPSQPQHF
>TRBV6-5|TRBJ1-2|TRBD1|once
TGTGCCAGCAGTTACCGGGACAGGGGAATCTATGGCTACACCTTC
CASSYRDRGIYGYTF